This T cell receptor (beta chain) was retrieved from a study of graft-versus-host responses after intestinal transplantation. Study information: Uniformly, recipients were administered anti-thymocyte globulin induction with subsequent tacrolimus and steroids for two to three years.

The assay was immunoSEQ multiplex PCR, and TCRdb's table has in-frame clones only and misses some. In the table there are around 18,000 clones, approximately 80% of which are singletons. Details on this clone: Its specificity is unknown.

The CDR3 has 14 residues. Trimming left V 0 bases short and J 3 bases short, with 8 bases between. The germline V gene encodes CDR1 LGHNA and CDR2 YNFKEQ. Overall study findings and caveats: Early HvG declines after transplant were associated with peak circulating GvH clone levels. Detection of GvH clones occurred in recipient marrow, and some had their first appearance in ileum or blood.

This receptor was obtained from a human patient who received an intestinal transplant, so some T cells may come from the graft donor. The chain is built from TRBV4-2 and TRBJ2-5; D is perhaps TRBD1 (5 bases). The sample was PBMCs, taken 14 days after transplant. The CDR3, as DNA: TGTGCCAGCAGCCAAGAGCTCAGGGAAGAGACCCAGTACTTC. Encoded protein: CASSQELREETQYF.